This entry describes one TCR beta chain. Its antigen is unknown. Germline CDR1 MNHEY, CDR2 SVGEGT. V gave up 4 bases and J gave up 0 bases, with 12 bases separating them. This CDR3 comprises 16 residues. These data originate in a study of vaccination and CD4 T cells after COVID-19. Specified treatment: 10-day PBMC culture with coronavirus spike peptide pools or control peptides (ViraFEST assay). Sequencing of the DNA from cultured CD4+ T cells was carried out with the Oncomine TCR Beta short-read assay. A single record per CDR3 protein comes from TCRdb applying MiXCR to the PCR reads. The profile covers 7,000 to 10,000 distinct CDR3 sequences, with about 65% appearing a single time and approximately 33% taken by the ten largest.

This chain links TRBV6-2 or TRBV6-3 with TRBJ2-2; D possibly uses TRBD1 or TRBD2 (7 bases each). The sequence derives from a human donor who had recovered from COVID-19. The sequenced material came from CD4+ T cells from blood, cultured in vitro. The CDR3 loop reads CASSSGGATNTGELFF. The CDR3 coding sequence is TGTGCCAGCAGTTCAGGGGGGGCAACGAACACCGGGGAGCTGTTTTTT.